Each of the 2 T cell receptor beta chains below was sequenced from the same sample in a study of blood T cell repertoires in COVID-19. The assay was immunoSEQ multiplex PCR, and TCRdb's table has in-frame clones only and misses some. The sample lists roughly 140,000 clones, about 80% occurring once. Material: peripheral blood. Receptor source: a man in his sixties with acute or convalescent COVID-19.

V is TRBV4-2 and J is TRBJ2-7; a weak D match, TRBD2 (5 bases). This CDR3 has 16 amino acids. The V end was cut by 0 bases, the J end by 0 bases, with 12 bases between. Germline V gives CDR1 LGHNA, CDR2 YNFKEQ. CDR3 nucleotide sequence: TGTGCCAGCAGCCAAGAGTCCAGCGGATTCTCCTACGAGCAGTACTTC. Translating gives CASSQESSGFSYEQYF.

This clone was recorded once. This chain connects TRBV19 to TRBJ2-7; unclear D gene. Germline V gives CDR1 LNHDA, CDR2 SQIVND (reference sequence). This CDR3 has 12 amino acids. Trimming left V 9 bases short and J 3 bases short, with 12 bases between. CDR3 coding DNA: TGTGCCAGCCCCCCGGTAAGCTACGAGCAGTACTTC. Protein sequence: CASPPVSYEQYF.